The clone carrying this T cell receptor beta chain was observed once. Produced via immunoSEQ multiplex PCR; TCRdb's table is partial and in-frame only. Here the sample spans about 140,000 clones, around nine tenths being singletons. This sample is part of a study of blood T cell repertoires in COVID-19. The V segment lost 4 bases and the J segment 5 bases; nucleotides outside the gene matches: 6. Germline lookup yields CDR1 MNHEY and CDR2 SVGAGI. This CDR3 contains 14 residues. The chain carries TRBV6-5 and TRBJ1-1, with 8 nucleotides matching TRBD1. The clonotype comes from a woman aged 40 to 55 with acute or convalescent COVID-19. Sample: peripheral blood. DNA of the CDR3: TGTGCCAGCAGTTTTACAGGGGGAGGGACTGAAGCTTTCTTT. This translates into CASSFTGGGTEAFF.